Listed below are T cell receptor beta chains from one sample, sequenced in a study of human T cells and chemical hapten exposure. TCRdb ran MiXCR on the RACE reads and lists one entry per CDR3 protein. The table records tens of thousands of distinct CDR3 sequences, less than 11% of them present only once. The sequencing here drew on whole blood, taken in connection with sensitization to the hapten diphenylcyclopropenone (DPC). The receptor set was obtained from a woman in her fifties or sixties with alopecia areata. Some clones in this sample may be carry-over from other donors' samples. The CDR3 runs from the conserved cysteine through the conserved F or W. The D gene is left open where the match is weak. Some rows have no size entry. The others give once, few or many, or a class for an expanded clone.

v_gene	j_gene	len	d_gene	abundance	CDR3aa	CDR3nt
TRBV4-1	TRBJ2-7	14	NA	many	CASSPRGSLGEQYF	TGCGCCAGCAGCCCGAGGGGTTCGCTTGGCGAGCAGTACTTC
TRBV5-1	TRBJ1-4	15	NA	many	CASSLHRGAGEKLFF	TGCGCCAGCAGCCTACATCGGGGCGCGGGTGAAAAACTGTTTTTT
TRBV20-1	TRBJ2-1	14	NA	many	CSARVDRTFNEQFF	TGCAGTGCTAGAGTCGATCGGACCTTTAATGAGCAGTTCTTC
TRBV18	TRBJ2-7	14	NA	few	CASSPGSKLYEQYF	TGTGCCAGCTCACCAGGCAGTAAGCTCTACGAGCAGTACTTC
TRBV4-1	TRBJ2-7	14	NA	NA	CASSQEWKSDEQYF	TGCGCCAGCAGCCAAGAGTGGAAAAGCGACGAGCAGTACTTC
TRBV5-4	TRBJ1-2	13	NA	NA	CASSLDSSYGYTF	TGTGCCAGCAGCTTGGACAGCAGTTATGGCTACACCTTC
TRBV29-1	TRBJ2-7	11	NA	NA	CSVWGRNEQYF	TGCAGCGTATGGGGTAGGAACGAGCAGTACTTC
TRBV29-1	TRBJ1-5	14	TRBD1	NA	CSRPGGACAQPQHF	TGCAGCCGGCCAGGGGGCGCGTGCGCTCAGCCCCAGCATTTT
TRBV11-3	TRBJ2-2	14	NA	NA	CASSLGQYSGELFF	TGTGCCAGCAGCTTAGGGCAGTATTCGGGGGAGCTGTTTTTT
TRBV7-9	TRBJ2-5	15	NA	few	CASSSAGRGRETQYF	TGTGCCAGCAGCTCGGCGGGAAGGGGGCGTGAGACCCAGTACTTC
TRBV25-1	TRBJ2-7	12	NA	NA	CASSVGLQEQYF	TGTGCCAGCAGTGTGGGACTCCAGGAGCAGTACTTC
TRBV6-1	TRBJ1-2	17	NA	many	CASSVSRWQGTRYGYTF	TGTGCCAGCAGTGTCTCAAGATGGCAGGGGACGCGGTATGGCTACACCTTC
TRBV12-3/TRBV12-4	TRBJ2-5	11	NA	few	CASMRVETQYF	TGTGCCAGCATGCGAGTAGAGACCCAGTACTTC
TRBV20-1	TRBJ1-2	11	NA	few	CSWDTVNGYTF	TGCAGTTGGGACACAGTAAATGGCTACACCTTC
TRBV4-3	TRBJ2-5	17	NA	many	CASSQRGWAERSETQYF	TGCGCCAGCAGCCAACGAGGGTGGGCGGAGCGGTCCGAGACCCAGTACTTC
TRBV15	TRBJ2-1	21	TRBD2	few	CATSSLRSASGRTNRYNEQFF	TGTGCCACCAGCAGCCTAAGATCGGCTAGCGGGAGGACGAACCGCTACAATGAGCAGTTCTTC
TRBV6-5	TRBJ2-1	14	TRBD2	many	CATHSGRSHNEQFF	TGTGCCACCCATAGCGGGAGGTCCCACAATGAGCAGTTCTTC
TRBV4-3	TRBJ2-3	17	NA	NA	CASSQEWPSDITDTQYF	TGCGCCAGCAGCCAAGAGTGGCCTAGCGATATCACAGATACGCAGTATTTT
TRBV7-9	TRBJ2-5	14	NA	NA	CASSVAGIQETQYF	TGTGCCAGCAGCGTCGCCGGGATCCAAGAGACCCAGTACTTC
TRBV6-4	TRBJ2-3	14	NA	NA	CASSSGRYSDTQYF	TGTGCCAGCAGTTCGGGACGGTATTCAGATACGCAGTATTTT
TRBV2	TRBJ1-1	15	TRBD1	NA	CASSDPASGDSQAFF	TGTGCCAGCAGTGACCCTGCGTCGGGGGACAGCCAAGCTTTCTTT
TRBV7-9	TRBJ2-1	11	NA	NA	CASSPENEQFF	TGTGCCAGCAGCCCCGAGAATGAGCAGTTCTTC
TRBV18	TRBJ2-2	15	NA	few	CASSRQEMNTGELFF	TGTGCCAGCTCGCGACAGGAGATGAACACCGGGGAGCTGTTTTTT
TRBV20-1	TRBJ2-7	15	TRBD1	NA	CSALTRTGASYEQYF	TGCAGTGCCCTTACCAGGACAGGGGCCTCCTACGAGCAGTACTTC
TRBV7-6	TRBJ2-5	15	NA	medium-sized	CASSFVGGNQETQYF	TGTGCCAGCAGCTTCGTGGGGGGCAACCAAGAGACCCAGTACTTC
TRBV30	TRBJ2-1	11	NA	few	CAWSQANEQFF	TGTGCCTGGAGTCAGGCCAATGAGCAGTTCTTC
TRBV6-5	TRBJ2-7	14	TRBD2	many	CASSYAGRDYEQYF	TGTGCCAGCAGTTACGCAGGGAGGGACTACGAGCAGTACTTC
TRBV15	TRBJ2-7	15	TRBD1	few	CATSRDLGQSYEQYF	TGTGCCACCAGCAGAGATCTGGGACAGAGCTACGAGCAGTACTTC
TRBV24-1	TRBJ2-3	17	TRBD2	NA	CATSDADLAGVADTQYF	TGTGCCACCAGTGACGCAGACTTGGCGGGAGTGGCAGATACGCAGTATTTT
TRBV7-9	TRBJ2-3	15	NA	many	CASSPGRRNTDTQYF	TGTGCCAGCAGCCCGGGACGAAGAAACACAGATACGCAGTATTTT
TRBV20-1	TRBJ1-1	12	TRBD1	many	CSARTGRPEAFF	TGCAGTGCTCGGACAGGGAGACCTGAAGCTTTCTTT
TRBV7-2	TRBJ1-1	16	NA	many	CASSLFPIAEGTEAFF	TGTGCCAGCAGCTTATTCCCGATCGCGGAGGGCACTGAAGCTTTCTTT
TRBV9	TRBJ2-7	13	NA	many	CASSVDNSYEQYF	TGTGCCAGCAGCGTAGACAACTCCTACGAGCAGTACTTC
TRBV12-5	TRBJ1-1	17	TRBD1	few	CASGLVPGQGLGTEAFF	TGTGCTAGTGGTTTGGTCCCCGGACAGGGTTTGGGCACTGAAGCTTTCTTT
TRBV2	TRBJ2-1	13	TRBD2	NA	CASSGTRKNEQFF	TGTGCCAGCAGTGGGACTAGGAAGAATGAGCAGTTCTTC
TRBV2	TRBJ2-1	14	NA	many	CASIVASNYNEQFF	TGTGCCAGCATCGTAGCCTCCAATTACAATGAGCAGTTCTTC
TRBV12-2	TRBJ2-1	16	NA	few	CASRLKYGSSYNEQFF	TGTGCAAGTCGCTTAAAGTACGGGAGCTCCTACAATGAGCAGTTCTTC
TRBV4-3	TRBJ2-3	17	NA	many	CASSQERLAQSTDTQYF	TGCGCCAGCAGCCAAGAAAGGCTAGCGCAGAGCACAGATACGCAGTATTTT
TRBV5-1	TRBJ2-1	16	NA	NA	CASSGGRSPARDEQFF	TGCGCCAGCAGCGGAGGGAGGTCCCCGGCTCGGGATGAGCAGTTCTTC
TRBV20-1	TRBJ2-7	10	NA	few	CSAREDEQYF	TGCAGTGCTAGAGAGGACGAGCAGTACTTC
TRBV7-8	TRBJ2-4	14	NA	many	CASSFTGAKNIQYF	TGTGCCAGCAGCTTTACCGGGGCCAAAAACATTCAGTACTTC
TRBV5-4	TRBJ1-3	16	TRBD1	NA	CASSASQGSPGNTIYF	TGTGCCAGCAGCGCCTCACAGGGGAGCCCTGGAAACACCATATATTTT
TRBV6-1	TRBJ2-3	13	TRBD2	many	CASRGGNTDTQYF	TGTGCCAGCAGGGGGGGGAACACAGATACGCAGTATTTT
TRBV18	TRBJ1-6	13	NA	many	CASSPELDSPLHF	TGTGCCAGCTCACCAGAGTTGGATTCACCCCTCCACTTT
TRBV3-1	TRBJ2-5	15	NA	NA	CASSQDLFAQEAQYF	TGTGCCAGCAGCCAAGATTTGTTTGCCCAAGAGGCCCAGTACTTC
TRBV19	TRBJ2-2	14	TRBD1	many	CASNGQDNTGELFF	TGTGCCAGTAATGGACAGGACAACACCGGGGAGCTGTTTTTT
TRBV6-1	TRBJ1-5	14	TRBD1	NA	CASSETQGYQPQHF	TGTGCCAGCAGTGAAACACAGGGGTACCAGCCCCAGCATTTT
TRBV12-3/TRBV12-4	TRBJ2-1	14	NA	many	CASSSQLGYNEQFF	TGTGCCAGCAGCTCACAACTTGGGTACAATGAGCAGTTCTTC
TRBV27	TRBJ1-5	14	NA	many	CASSPLGGTQPQHF	TGTGCCAGCAGTCCACTCGGGGGCACTCAGCCCCAGCATTTT